One and the same sample provided the 19 T cell receptor beta chains below, sequenced in a study of neoadjuvant nivolumab and ipilimumab in lung cancer. Sequenced by immunoSEQ multiplex PCR; TCRdb stores in-frame clones only, minus some. The data contain 10,000 to 15,000 clones, almost 96% of them singletons. The source was peripheral blood, collected after neoadjuvant nivolumab, alone or with ipilimumab, at or shortly before surgery. The receptors here all came from an adult with non-small cell lung cancer.

The V and J genes are TRBV4-3 and TRBJ1-2, with no clear D. CDR1 and CDR2 (germline): LGHNA, YSLEER. Trimming removed 1 base from V and 8 bases from J, with 17 bases in between. The CDR3 is 15 amino acids. As DNA, the CDR3 is TGCGCCAGCAGCCAAGCGACTCTGGGAGGCAGCGGCTACACCTTC. Its protein is CASSQATLGGSGYTF.

CDR3 residues: CASSLPRLAGGLETQYF. CDR3 in DNA: TGCGCCAGCAGCTTGCCGAGACTAGCGGGAGGACTGGAGACCCAGTACTTC. The chain carries TRBV5-1 and TRBJ2-5, with TRBD2 identical over 13 bases. This CDR3 region has 17 residues. Losses at the gene ends were 1 base for V and 5 bases for J; bases not matched to a gene: 8. From germline, CDR1 is SGHRS and CDR2 YFSETQ.

The J gene is TRBJ2-1, the V gene TRBV4-1; a possible D gene is TRBD1 (6 bases). CDR1 is MGHRA and CDR2 is YSYEKL in the germline V gene. The V end was cut by 4 bases, the J end by 0 bases, with 16 bases between. The CDR3 is 17 amino acids. The CDR3 nucleotides are TGCGCCAGCAGCCCGCCCCCGACGGACAGCTCCTACAATGAGCAGTTCTTC. Protein: CASSPPPTDSSYNEQFF.

The J gene is TRBJ2-1, the V gene TRBV6-6, with D possibly TRBD1 on 6 matching bases. Trimming removed 2 bases at V and 5 bases at J, with 16 bases between. Germline CDR1 and CDR2: MNHNY and SVGAGI (reference sequence). CDR3 size: 16 residues. This chain's CDR3 is CASSYPLPRTDNEQFF. In DNA form, the CDR3 reads TGTGCCAGCAGTTACCCCCTCCCCCGGACAGACAATGAGCAGTTCTTC.

The genes are TRBV6-6 and TRBJ2-2; D may be TRBD1 or TRBD2 (5 bases each). The V and J ends lost 5 bases and 7 bases respectively, with 14 bases between them. The CDR3 has 14 amino acids. Germline CDR1 MNHNY, CDR2 SVGAGI (reference sequence). DNA for the CDR3: TGTGCCAGCAGTCCCCACGTGGGGGACGGGGAGCTGTTTTTT. Translation: CASSPHVGDGELFF.

This rearrangement joins TRBV6-5 to TRBJ1-2; the match to TRBD1 covers 9 bases. With V trimmed by 0 bases and J by 4 bases, 6 bases remained unmatched. Per the germline V gene, CDR1 is MNHEY and CDR2 is SVGAGI. The CDR3 extends over 16 amino acids. CDR3 nucleotides: TGTGCCAGCAGTTACTCTGCTGGACAGGGGCTCTATGGCTACACCTTC. Its translation is CASSYSAGQGLYGYTF.

The chain links TRBV6-4 to TRBJ2-7, with D hard to call. The CDR3 covers 15 residues. With 4 bases removed from V and 3 bases from J, the gap between germline ends came to 16 bases. Germline loops: CDR1 MRHNA, CDR2 SNTAGT. The CDR3 reads CASSGPIPDLYEQYF. CDR3 DNA sequence: TGTGCCAGCAGTGGGCCCATCCCCGATCTCTACGAGCAGTACTTC.

The rearrangement links TRBV10-3 to TRBJ1-2, with unresolved D. The CDR3 has 16 residues. CDR1 ENHRY and CDR2 SYGVKD come from the germline V gene. With 3 bases removed from V and 2 bases from J, the gap between germline ends came to 16 bases. The DNA of the CDR3 is TGTGCCATCAGTGACGTGGTTGGCTCTCCCAACTATGGCTACACCTTC. Translating gives CAISDVVGSPNYGYTF.

This chain uses TRBV28 with TRBJ1-4; D gene unclear. Trimming left V 6 bases short and J 7 bases short, with 18 bases between. The CDR3 has 15 residues. Germline assignment: CDR1 MDHEN and CDR2 SYDVKM. CDR3 in DNA: TGTGCCAGCAGATTGCCGGGCCCTAGCGTTGAAAAACTGTTTTTT. This sequence encodes CASRLPGPSVEKLFF.

The chain employs TRBV29-1 and TRBJ2-3; D perhaps matches TRBD2 (5 bases). With 3 bases removed from V and 6 bases from J, the gap between germline ends came to 13 bases. The CDR3 covers 13 residues. Germline V gene sequence: CDR1 SQVTM, CDR2 ANQGSEA. The CDR3 nucleotides are TGCAGCGTTGAGGTCCTATCGGGGGATACGCAGTATTTT. The encoded protein is CSVEVLSGDTQYF.

The CDR3 coding sequence is TGCGCCAGCAGCCCCGGGACTAGCCCCCTTATAGAGTTCTTC. Translation gives CASSPGTSPLIEFF. The V call is TRBV5-1, the J call TRBJ2-1; 9 nucleotides agree with TRBD2. This CDR3 has 14 amino acids. Germline lookup yields CDR1 SGHRS and CDR2 YFSETQ. V dropped 4 bases and J dropped 14; count of bases not matched to a gene: 13.

The chain carries TRBV30 and TRBJ2-5; D might be TRBD2 (7 bases). CDR1 is GTSNPN and CDR2 is SVGIG in the germline V gene (reference sequence). V was pared by 3 bases and J by 7 bases, with 15 bases between. The CDR3 is 13 amino acids. CDR3 in amino acids: CAWSGGPQRTQYF. The CDR3 DNA reads as TGTGCCTGGAGCGGGGGGCCCCAACGGACCCAGTACTTC.

CDR3 protein: CASSLSRGGDEKLFF. DNA for the CDR3: TGTGCCAGCAGCTTAAGCAGGGGAGGGGATGAAAAACTGTTTTTT. The chain recombines TRBV11-2 with TRBJ1-4, with a possible D match to TRBD1 (6 bases). CDR3 length equals 15 residues. Deletions cut 2 bases from V and 6 bases from J, with 13 bases between. Germline V gene data show CDR1 as SGHAT and CDR2 as FQNNGV.

The V and J genes are TRBV19 and TRBJ1-5; TRBD1 matches 9 bases. J lost 5 bases, V lost 7 bases, and 9 bases had no gene match. CDR1 is LNHDA and CDR2 is SQIVND in the germline V gene (reference sequence). CDR3 length equals 15 residues. The CDR3 loop reads CASTRWDREDQPQHF. The CDR3 bases are TGTGCCAGTACCAGGTGGGACAGGGAAGATCAGCCCCAGCATTTT.

The gene calls are TRBV4-2 and TRBJ2-5; TRBD2 agrees at 12 bases. The CDR3 contains 16 residues. V was clipped by 0 bases and J by 2 bases; unmatched bases: 1. Germline loops: CDR1 LGHNA, CDR2 YNFKEQ. The CDR3 DNA reads TGTGCCAGCAGCCAAGATGGACTAGCGGGGCAAGAGACCCAGTACTTC. Translating it yields CASSQDGLAGQETQYF.

V is TRBV5-5 and J is TRBJ2-7; D is unclear. Germline CDR1 SGHKS, CDR2 YYEKEE (reference sequence). The CDR3 consists of 12 residues. V was pared by 0 bases and J by 5 bases, with 6 bases between. The CDR3 loop reads CASSLVGNEQYF. The CDR3 DNA is TGTGCCAGCAGCTTGGTAGGGAACGAGCAGTACTTC.

The chain is built from TRBV11-2 and TRBJ2-3, with TRBD1 matching 9 bases. Germline loops: CDR1 SGHAT, CDR2 FQNNGV. V trimming: 6 bases; J trimming: 5 bases; junction bases outside the gene matches: 6. This CDR3 has 14 residues. CDR3 DNA sequence: TGTGCCAGCAGGCGGACAGGGGAGGAAGATACGCAGTATTTT. Translation gives CASRRTGEEDTQYF.

This clone appeared a single time. J is TRBJ2-7 and V is TRBV4-3; 9 nucleotides line up with TRBD1. The length of the CDR3 is 16 residues. V shed 1 base and J 7 bases; nucleotides not matched to a gene: 11. Germline V gene sequence: CDR1 LGHNA, CDR2 YSLEER. The CDR3 DNA is TGCGCCAGCAGCCAAGCTCCCGGGGACAGGGCTCAGGAGCAGTACTTC. This gives the protein CASSQAPGDRAQEQYF.

The chain has TRBV6-1 and TRBJ2-7; 11 bases are shared with TRBD2. The CDR3 spans 15 residues. CDR1 is MNHNS, CDR2 SASEGT, per germline. V lost 6 bases to trimming and J lost 1 base; unmatched junction nucleotides: 5. This CDR3 reads CASRVTSGASYEQYF. DNA for the CDR3: TGTGCCAGCAGGGTGACTAGCGGGGCTTCCTACGAGCAGTACTTC.